The 25 T cell receptor beta chains below were found in one sample sequenced in a study of control samples from healthy donors and cancer patients. The data were produced by immunoSEQ multiplex PCR, yet TCRdb's version contains in-frame clones alone and is incomplete. The sample lists approximately 210,000 clones; around 93% were seen once. Sequenced sample: blood. Every receptor here comes from a man aged 30-40 years in good health.

The V and J genes are TRBV2 and TRBJ1-4; D is unclear. The CDR3 has 10 residues. Deletions cut 5 bases from V and 8 bases from J, with 3 bases between. Germline-derived CDR1 and CDR2 are SNHLY and FYNNEI. The CDR3 nucleotides read TGTGCCAGCAGTAACGAAAAACTGTTTTTT. Translating gives CASSNEKLFF. Complete variable domain (other parts from reference TRBV2 and TRBJ1-4): EPEVTQTPSHQVTQMGQEVILRCVPISNHLYFYWYRQILGQKVEFLVSFYNNEISEKSEIFDDQFSVERPDGSNFTLKIRSTKLEDSAMYFCASSNEKLFFGSGTQLSVL.

This clone was counted once. The J gene is TRBJ1-1, the V gene TRBV19, with TRBD1 as a possible D gene (5 bases). Germline values: CDR1 LNHDA, CDR2 SQIVND (reference sequence). CDR3 length: 13 amino acids. Trimming left V 4 bases short and J 3 bases short, with 9 bases between. CDR3 DNA: TGTGCCAGTAGTACAGGGATTTACACTGAAGCTTTCTTT. Residues: CASSTGIYTEAFF.

J is TRBJ2-7 and V is TRBV3-1 (or the pseudogene TRBV3-2), with TRBD1 matching 9 bases. The V gene's germline CDR1 is LGHDT and CDR2 YNNKEL (reference sequence). With V trimmed by 4 bases and J by 0 bases, 4 bases remained unmatched. The CDR3 covers 15 residues. CDR3 residues: CASSPQTGGSYEQYF. The CDR3, as DNA: TGTGCCAGCAGCCCACAGACAGGGGGCTCCTACGAGCAGTACTTC.

In DNA form, the CDR3 reads TGTGCCAGCAGTGAAGCAGGGAATCAGCCCCAGCATTTT. Translation gives CASSEAGNQPQHF. The V gene is TRBV6-1, the J gene TRBJ1-5, with D uncertain. The CDR3 length is 13 residues. Germline V lookup: CDR1 MNHNS, CDR2 SASEGT. V lost 0 bases to trimming and J lost 4 bases, with 4 bases between them.

Turning to this clone: The same CDR3 is also encoded by other DNA sequences in this sample. V gene TRBV6-5 combines with J gene TRBJ1-2; unclear D gene. The CDR3 is made up of 12 amino acids. CDR1 MNHEY and CDR2 SVGAGI come from the germline V gene. Trimming left V 0 bases short and J 4 bases short, with 3 bases between. CDR3 sequence (DNA): TGTGCCAGCAGTTACTCGGGCTATGGCTACACCTTC. It yields the protein CASSYSGYGYTF.

The chain links TRBV7-9 to TRBJ1-2; D might be TRBD1 (6 bases). The CDR3 is 15 amino acids. Trimming stripped 6 bases from V and 0 bases from J, with 14 bases between. Germline CDR1 SEHNR, CDR2 FQNEAQ (reference sequence). The CDR3 here is CASRADRDTNYGYTF. CDR3 sequence (DNA): TGTGCCAGCAGGGCAGACCGGGACACTAACTATGGCTACACCTTC. Complete variable domain (other parts from reference TRBV7-9 and TRBJ1-2): DTGVSQNPRHKITKRGQNVTFRCDPISEHNRLYWYRQTLGQGPEFLTYFQNEAQLEKSRLLSDRFSAERPKGSFSTLEIQRTEQGDSAMYLCASRADRDTNYGYTFGSGTRLTVV.

The V call is TRBV9, the J call TRBJ2-3; 8 nucleotides align to TRBD2. Germline values: CDR1 SGDLS, CDR2 YYNGEE. There are 15 residues in the CDR3. The V and J ends lost 0 bases and 4 bases, in that order; junction bases with no gene match: 4. CDR3 sequence: CASSVGGTRADTQYF. The CDR3 bases are TGTGCCAGCAGCGTAGGAGGGACTAGGGCAGATACGCAGTATTTT.

The V gene is TRBV21-1, the J gene TRBJ1-6; TRBD1 is the table's D call, not checked against the DNA. TRBV21-1 has pseudogene status. The length of the CDR3 is 18 residues. The CDR3 region has the DNA TGTGCCAGCAGCAAGGGGGCAGGGGGCGGCTCCTATAATTCACCCCTCCACTTT. Translated: CASSKGAGGGSYNSPLHF.

The rearrangement joins TRBV18 to TRBJ1-1; 7 nucleotides align to TRBD1. Trimming took 3 bases from V and 8 from J; bases not matched to a gene: 6. The CDR3 contains 13 residues. The germline CDR1 and CDR2 sequences are KGHSH and LQKENI. CDR3 region: CASSPLQGQEAFF. The CDR3 DNA follows: TGTGCCAGCTCACCTCTACAGGGACAGGAAGCTTTCTTT.

For this clone: At one end, the junction sequence differs from germline, possibly due to a read error. CDR3 bases: TGTGCCAGCAGCCAAGTAAGGGCTAGTGTGAACTTC. This sequence encodes CASSQVRASVNF. The chain uses TRBV14 and TRBJ2-5; D gene uncertain. CDR3 length: 12 residues. CDR1 is SGHDN, CDR2 FVKESK, per germline.

The chain links TRBV21-1 to TRBJ1-2. TRBV21-1 is listed as a pseudogene. The CDR3 contains 20 residues. CDR3 nucleotide sequence: TGTGCCAGCAGCAAAGGGGGGTGGACATTGCTCGAAGAAAGGGTCTATGGCTACACCTTC. It specifies CASSKGGWTLLEERVYGYTF.

This sequence joins TRBV18 and TRBJ2-3; D gene ambiguous. The V gene's germline CDR1 is KGHSH and CDR2 LQKENI. The CDR3 is made up of 18 amino acids. V was trimmed by 0 bases and J by 0 bases, leaving 16 bases between them. Here the CDR3 reads CASSPPNTRILSTDTQYF. CDR3 sequence (DNA): TGTGCCAGCTCACCACCGAACACACGGATACTAAGCACAGATACGCAGTATTTT.

This chain uses TRBV5-1 with TRBJ1-1; D perhaps matches TRBD1 (5 bases). Germline CDR1 is SGHRS and CDR2 is YFSETQ. The CDR3 contains 14 residues. The V and J ends lost 7 bases and 4 bases respectively, with 17 bases between them. CDR3 in amino acids: CASGRTDSSTEAFF. For the CDR3, the DNA is TGCGCCAGCGGGCGCACCGACAGTAGCACTGAAGCTTTCTTT. Together with reference TRBV5-1 and TRBJ1-1, the CDR3 gives the full variable domain: KAGVTQTPRYLIKTRGQQVTLSCSPISGHRSVSWYQQTPGQGLQFLFEYFSETQRNKGNFPGRFSGRQFSNSRSEMNVSTLELGDSALYLCASGRTDSSTEAFFGQGTRLTVV.

This clone was seen only a few times. This chain uses TRBV4-1 with TRBJ1-1, with D uncertain. Germline V gene sequence: CDR1 MGHRA, CDR2 YSYEKL. The CDR3 spans 15 residues. The V end lost 2 bases, the J end lost 4 bases, and 14 bases lay between the germline ends. The CDR3 nucleotides are TGCGCCAGCAGCCAACTTGGACGAAAAGGCACTGAAGCTTTCTTT. Its translation: CASSQLGRKGTEAFF.

The V and J genes are TRBV28 and TRBJ1-2; tentatively, D is TRBD1 (6 bases). Germline CDR1 reads MDHEN; CDR2 reads SYDVKM. This CDR3 comprises 14 residues. V was shortened by 6 bases and J by 2 bases, with 13 bases between the two germline ends. DNA of the CDR3: TGTGCCAGCAGCAGGGGACGCCGGAACTATGGCTACACCTTC. It is translated as CASSRGRRNYGYTF.

This clone was observed a handful of times. The rearrangement uses TRBV7-8 and TRBJ1-2; a weak D match, TRBD1 (6 bases). This CDR3 region has 18 residues. Trimming stripped 5 bases from V and 6 bases from J, with 28 bases between. Germline V gene sequence: CDR1 SGHVS, CDR2 FQNEAQ. Here the CDR3 DNA reads TGTGCCAGCAGCCCCCCCGGGGCCCACAGGGACCGCCAAGATGGCTACACCTTC. Translation: CASSPPGAHRDRQDGYTF.

The CDR3 bases are TGTGCCAGTAGTTCCCTTGACTACACCTTC. Protein: CASSSLDYTF. The V call is TRBV19, the J call TRBJ1-2; D not resolved. The V gene lost 5 bases and the J gene lost 10 bases, with 8 bases spanning the gap. The germline gives CDR1 LNHDA, CDR2 SQIVND (reference sequence). CDR3 length: 10 residues.

The chain is built from TRBV28 and TRBJ1-3; the match to TRBD1 covers 8 bases. Germline V lookup: CDR1 MDHEN, CDR2 SYDVKM. Germline trimming cut 6 bases from V and 4 bases from J; bases unmatched to any gene: 5. CDR3 length equals 14 residues. The CDR3 is CASRPQGAGNTIYF. Written as DNA, the CDR3 is TGTGCCAGCAGACCGCAGGGGGCCGGAAACACCATATATTTT.

This clone has just one count. The chain combines TRBV6-5 with TRBJ1-5; D may be TRBD1 (5 bases). CDR3 length: 13 amino acids. Germline V lookup: CDR1 MNHEY, CDR2 SVGAGI. Trimming removed 5 bases at V and 4 bases at J, with 9 bases between. CDR3 nucleotides: TGTGCCAGCAGTCAGGGATGGAATCAGCCCCAGCATTTT. This translates into CASSQGWNQPQHF.

This clone was observed once. The chain carries TRBV19 and TRBJ1-1; TRBD1 aligns across 8 bases. V gave up 0 bases and J gave up 4 bases; unmatched junction bases: 7. This CDR3 has 16 residues. The V gene's germline CDR1 is LNHDA and CDR2 SQIVND (reference sequence). CDR3 sequence: CASSIDDRGFSTEAFF. The DNA for the CDR3 is TGTGCCAGTAGTATAGACGACAGGGGATTCTCCACTGAAGCTTTCTTT.

This clone was counted once. The chain links TRBV3-1 (or the pseudogene TRBV3-2) to TRBJ2-3; no clear D gene. Germline V gene data show CDR1 as LGHDT and CDR2 as YNNKEL (reference sequence). This CDR3 contains 15 residues. V gave up 1 base and J gave up 5 bases, with 13 bases separating them. CDR3 amino acids: CASSQVLATRDTQYF. In DNA form, the CDR3 reads TGTGCCAGCAGCCAAGTATTAGCCACGAGAGATACGCAGTATTTT.

The chain is built from TRBV3-1 (or the pseudogene TRBV3-2) and TRBJ1-2; 7 positions match TRBD1. With V trimmed by 1 base and J by 2 bases, 7 bases remained unmatched. This CDR3 has 16 residues. Germline V gene data show CDR1 as LGHDT and CDR2 as YNNKEL (reference sequence). CDR3 sequence (DNA): TGTGCCAGCAGCCAAGGGACAGGCCGAATAAACTATGGCTACACCTTC. Amino acids: CASSQGTGRINYGYTF.

The chain joins TRBV7-8 to TRBJ2-7; 8 positions agree with TRBD1. V dropped 6 bases and J dropped 4; count of bases not matched to a gene: 11. Germline V gene lookup returns CDR1 SGHVS and CDR2 FQNEAQ. This CDR3 spans 15 amino acids. CDR3 region: CASRPQGVVVYEQYF. Here the CDR3 DNA reads TGTGCCAGCAGACCACAGGGGGTGGTTGTGTACGAGCAGTACTTC.

Regarding this clone: Its ends do not fully match the called genes, so a read error is possible. The rearrangement uses TRBV2 and TRBJ2-7; no definite D call. The CDR3 is 11 residues long. CDR1 SNHLY and CDR2 FYNNEI come from the germline V gene. CDR3: CASSVSNEQYF. CDR3 nucleotide sequence: TGTGCCAGCAGTGTCTCCAACGAGCAGTACTTC.

V gene TRBV6-5 combines with J gene TRBJ1-1, with D possibly being TRBD1 (5 bases). Germline CDR1 reads MNHEY; CDR2 reads SVGAGI. The CDR3 spans 14 residues. V was trimmed by 6 bases and J by 4 bases, leaving 15 bases between them. Here the CDR3 DNA reads TGTGCCAGCAGCTCTCAGGGTTTTAGCACTGAAGCTTTCTTT. As protein: CASSSQGFSTEAFF.